A single sample is the source of the 8 T cell receptor beta chains below, sequenced in a study of blood T cell repertoires in COVID-19. Profiled with immunoSEQ multiplex PCR; TCRdb holds only in-frame clones, not every one. The sample shows 70,000 to 95,000 clones, roughly four fifths of them seen only once. Sample: peripheral blood. The receptors stem from a woman in her sixties or seventies with acute or convalescent COVID-19.

The V gene is TRBV19, the J gene TRBJ1-1; D is possibly TRBD1 (6 bases). Trimming cost V 6 bases and J 4 bases, with 15 bases left between them. Germline assignment: CDR1 LNHDA and CDR2 SQIVND (reference sequence). The CDR3 has 14 residues. CDR3 DNA sequence: TGTGCCAGTAGGAGACAGGTTTCGGGCACTGAAGCTTTCTTT. Translation gives CASRRQVSGTEAFF.

This clone appeared a single time. The gene calls are TRBV9 and TRBJ1-1, with 8 bases aligning to TRBD1. Per the germline V gene, CDR1 is SGDLS and CDR2 is YYNGEE. The CDR3 is 17 amino acids. V shed 2 bases and J 4 bases; nucleotides not matched to a gene: 13. CDR3: CASSVRPSTGGGTEAFF. The CDR3 region has the DNA TGTGCCAGCAGCGTTAGGCCCTCTACAGGGGGAGGCACTGAAGCTTTCTTT.

J is TRBJ1-2 and V is TRBV5-1; TRBD1 aligns across 10 bases. Germline V CDR1 and CDR2: SGHRS, YFSETQ. Losses at the gene ends were 0 bases for V and 7 bases for J; bases not matched to a gene: 9. The CDR3 contains 16 residues. The CDR3 coding sequence is TGCGCCAGCAGCTTGGGGCCCCCCCGGGACAGGGGTGGCTACACCTTC. Protein: CASSLGPPRDRGGYTF.

This clone was observed a handful of times. V is TRBV11-2 and J is TRBJ1-1; D gene ambiguous. The CDR3 is 15 amino acids. Germline V gives CDR1 SGHAT, CDR2 FQNNGV. V was trimmed by 2 bases and J by 4 bases, leaving 14 bases between them. CDR3 protein: CASSLLLGSRTEAFF. The CDR3 DNA reads TGTGCCAGCAGCTTACTACTAGGGAGTCGCACTGAAGCTTTCTTT.

This chain links TRBV15 with TRBJ1-2; 12 bases map to TRBD1. Unmatched junction bases numbered 9, after V lost 0 bases and J lost 7 bases. Germline V CDR1 and CDR2: LNHNV, YYDKDF (reference sequence). This CDR3 has 17 residues. Written as DNA, the CDR3 is TGTGCCACCAGCAGAGATAATTCCGGGACAGGGGGCCTTGGCTACACCTTC. Translating gives CATSRDNSGTGGLGYTF.

The rearrangement links TRBV7-2 to TRBJ1-5, with TRBD1 matching 10 bases. There are 15 residues in the CDR3. In germline, CDR1 is SGHTA, CDR2 FQGNSA. The V segment lost 5 bases and the J segment 2 bases; nucleotides outside the gene matches: 3. The CDR3: CASSRTGGRNQPQHF. The CDR3 DNA reads as TGTGCCAGCAGCCGGACAGGGGGTCGCAATCAGCCCCAGCATTTT.

The chain employs TRBV6-5 and TRBJ1-2; 9 bases fit TRBD1. This CDR3 spans 15 amino acids. From germline, CDR1 is MNHEY and CDR2 SVGAGI. The trim removed 4 bases at V and 4 bases at J, leaving 7 bases unmatched. CDR3 sequence: CASSWDRASVYGYTF. The CDR3 coding sequence is TGTGCCAGCAGTTGGGACAGGGCCTCTGTCTATGGCTACACCTTC.

This chain joins TRBV21-1 and TRBJ2-5; no check of the table's D call, TRBD2, against the DNA was made. TRBV21-1 is shown as a pseudogene. The CDR3 extends over 18 amino acids. The CDR3 nucleotides read TGTGCCAGCAGCAAAACCCCCGCGGCGGGGGACCCCCAAGAGACCCAGTACTTC. Translating gives CASSKTPAAGDPQETQYF.